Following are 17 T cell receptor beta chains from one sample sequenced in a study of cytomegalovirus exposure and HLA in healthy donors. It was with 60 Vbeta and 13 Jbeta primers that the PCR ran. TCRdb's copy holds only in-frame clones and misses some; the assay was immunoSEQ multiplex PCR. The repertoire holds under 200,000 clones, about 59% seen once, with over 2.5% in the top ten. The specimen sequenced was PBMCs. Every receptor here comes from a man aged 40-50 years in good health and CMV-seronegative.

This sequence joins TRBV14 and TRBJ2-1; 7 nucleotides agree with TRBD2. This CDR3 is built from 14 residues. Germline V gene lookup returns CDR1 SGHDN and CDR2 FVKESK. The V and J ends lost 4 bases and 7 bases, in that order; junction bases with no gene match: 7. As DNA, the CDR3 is TGTGCCAGCAGCCTCCGGACTAGGCGGAATGAGCAGTTCTTC. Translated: CASSLRTRRNEQFF. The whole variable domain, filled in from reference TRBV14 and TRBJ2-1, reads EAGVTQFPSHSVIEKGQTVTLRCDPISGHDNLYWYRRVMGKEIKFLLHFVKESKQDESGMPNNRFLAERTGGTYSTLKVQPAELEDSGVYFCASSLRTRRNEQFFGPGTRLTVL.

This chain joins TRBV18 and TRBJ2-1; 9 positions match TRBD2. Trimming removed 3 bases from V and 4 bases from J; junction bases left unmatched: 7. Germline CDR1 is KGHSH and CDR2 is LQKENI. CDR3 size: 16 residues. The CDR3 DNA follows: TGTGCCAGCTCACCGGGGTCTAGCGGGACGTACAATGAGCAGTTCTTC. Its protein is CASSPGSSGTYNEQFF. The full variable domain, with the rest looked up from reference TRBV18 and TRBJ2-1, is NAGVMQNPRHLVRRRGQEARLRCSPMKGHSHVYWYRQLPEEGLKFMVYLQKENIIDESGMPKERFSAEFPKEGPSILRIQQVVRGDSAAYFCASSPGSSGTYNEQFFGPGTRLTVL.

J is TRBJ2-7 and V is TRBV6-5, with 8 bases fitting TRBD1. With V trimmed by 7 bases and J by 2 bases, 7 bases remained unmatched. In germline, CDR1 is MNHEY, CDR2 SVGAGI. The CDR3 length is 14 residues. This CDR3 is CASIRAQGAYEQYF. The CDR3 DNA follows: TGTGCCAGCATACGAGCACAGGGGGCCTACGAGCAGTACTTC.

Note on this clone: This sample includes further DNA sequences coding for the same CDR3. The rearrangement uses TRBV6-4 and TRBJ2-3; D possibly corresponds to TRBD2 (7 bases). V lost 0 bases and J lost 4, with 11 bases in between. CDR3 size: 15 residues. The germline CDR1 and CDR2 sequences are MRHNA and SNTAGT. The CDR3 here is CASSDSRGGADTQYF. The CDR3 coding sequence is TGTGCCAGCAGTGACTCGAGGGGGGGAGCAGATACGCAGTATTTT.

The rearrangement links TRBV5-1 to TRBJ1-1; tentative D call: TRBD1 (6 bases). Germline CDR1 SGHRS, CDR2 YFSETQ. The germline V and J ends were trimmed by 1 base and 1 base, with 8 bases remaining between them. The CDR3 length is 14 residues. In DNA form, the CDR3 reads TGCGCCAGCAGCTTGCAGGGGCAGAACACTGAAGCTTTCTTT. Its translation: CASSLQGQNTEAFF.

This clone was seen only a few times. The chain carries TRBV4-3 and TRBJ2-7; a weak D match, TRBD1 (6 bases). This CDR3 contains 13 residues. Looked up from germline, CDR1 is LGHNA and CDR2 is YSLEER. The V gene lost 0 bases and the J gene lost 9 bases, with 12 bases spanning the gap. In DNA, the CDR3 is TGCGCCAGCAGCCAAGATAGTGGACAGCTGCAGTACTTC. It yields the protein CASSQDSGQLQYF.

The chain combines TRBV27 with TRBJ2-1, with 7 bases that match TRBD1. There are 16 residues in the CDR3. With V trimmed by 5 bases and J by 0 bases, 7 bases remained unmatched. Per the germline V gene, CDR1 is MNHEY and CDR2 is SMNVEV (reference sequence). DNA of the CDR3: TGTGCCAGCAGTCCCGGGACAGCCTTCTCCTACAATGAGCAGTTCTTC. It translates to CASSPGTAFSYNEQFF.

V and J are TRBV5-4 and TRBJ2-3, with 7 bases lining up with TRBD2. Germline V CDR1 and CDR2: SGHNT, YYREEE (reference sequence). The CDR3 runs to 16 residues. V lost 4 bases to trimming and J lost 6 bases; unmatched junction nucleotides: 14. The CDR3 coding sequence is TGTGCCAGCAGCGTCTCTAGCGGCGGACGCGCCGATACGCAGTATTTT. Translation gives CASSVSSGGRADTQYF. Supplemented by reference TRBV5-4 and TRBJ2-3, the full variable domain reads ETGVTQSPTHLIKTRGQQVTLRCSSQSGHNTVSWYQQALGQGPQFIFQYYREEENGRGNFPPRFSGLQFPNYSSELNVNALELDDSALYLCASSVSSGGRADTQYFGPGTRLTVL.

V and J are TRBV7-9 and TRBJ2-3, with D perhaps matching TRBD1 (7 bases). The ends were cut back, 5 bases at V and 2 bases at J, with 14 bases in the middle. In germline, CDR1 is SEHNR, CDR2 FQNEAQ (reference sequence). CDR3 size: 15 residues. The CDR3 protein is CASSPRQGLTDTQYF. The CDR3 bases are TGTGCCAGCAGCCCCCGACAGGGACTCACAGATACGCAGTATTTT.

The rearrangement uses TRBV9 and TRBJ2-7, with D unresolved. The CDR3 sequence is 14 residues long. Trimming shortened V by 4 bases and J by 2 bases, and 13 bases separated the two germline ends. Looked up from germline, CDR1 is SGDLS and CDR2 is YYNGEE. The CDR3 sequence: CASSSLGRPYEQYF. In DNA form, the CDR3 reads TGTGCCAGCAGCTCTCTAGGTAGGCCCTACGAGCAGTACTTC.

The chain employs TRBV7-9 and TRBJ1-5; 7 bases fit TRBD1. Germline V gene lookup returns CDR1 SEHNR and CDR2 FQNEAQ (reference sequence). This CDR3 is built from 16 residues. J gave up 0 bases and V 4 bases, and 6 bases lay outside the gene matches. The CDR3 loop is CASSWTGGDSNQPQHF. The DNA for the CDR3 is TGTGCCAGCAGCTGGACAGGAGGCGATAGCAATCAGCCCCAGCATTTT.

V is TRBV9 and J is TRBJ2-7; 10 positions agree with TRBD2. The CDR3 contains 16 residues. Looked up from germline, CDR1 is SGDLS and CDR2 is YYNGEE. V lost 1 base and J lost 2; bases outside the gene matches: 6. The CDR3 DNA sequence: TGTGCCAGCAGCGTAAGCGCTAGCGGGGGAACCTACGAGCAGTACTTC. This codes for CASSVSASGGTYEQYF. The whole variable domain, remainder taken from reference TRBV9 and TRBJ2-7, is DSGVTQTPKHLITATGQRVTLRCSPRSGDLSVYWYQQSLDQGLQFLIQYYNGEERAKGNILERFSAQQFPDLHSELNLSSLELGDSALYFCASSVSASGGTYEQYFGPGTRLTVT.

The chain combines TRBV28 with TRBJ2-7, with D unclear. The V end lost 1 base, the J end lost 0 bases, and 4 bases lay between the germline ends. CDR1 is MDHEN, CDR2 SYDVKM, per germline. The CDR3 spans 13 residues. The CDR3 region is CASSLSLSYEQYF. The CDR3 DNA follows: TGTGCCAGCAGTTTATCTCTCTCCTACGAGCAGTACTTC.

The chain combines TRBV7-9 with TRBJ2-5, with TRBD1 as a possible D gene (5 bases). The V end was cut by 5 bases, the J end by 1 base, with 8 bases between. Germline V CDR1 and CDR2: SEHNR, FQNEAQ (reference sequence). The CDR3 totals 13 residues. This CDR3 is CASSHRLQETQYF. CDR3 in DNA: TGTGCCAGCAGCCACAGGCTCCAAGAGACCCAGTACTTC.

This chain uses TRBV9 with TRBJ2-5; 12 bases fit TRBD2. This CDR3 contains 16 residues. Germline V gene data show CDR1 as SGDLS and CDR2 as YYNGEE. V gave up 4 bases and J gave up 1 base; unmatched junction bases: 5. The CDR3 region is CASSPRLAGAQETQYF. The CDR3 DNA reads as TGTGCCAGCAGCCCCCGACTAGCGGGAGCCCAAGAGACCCAGTACTTC.

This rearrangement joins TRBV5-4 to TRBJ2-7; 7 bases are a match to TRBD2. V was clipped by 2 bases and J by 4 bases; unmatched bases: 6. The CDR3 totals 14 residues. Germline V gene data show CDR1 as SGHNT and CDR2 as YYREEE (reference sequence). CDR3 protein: CASSFKRGRYEQYF. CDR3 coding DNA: TGTGCCAGCAGCTTCAAGCGGGGACGGTACGAGCAGTACTTC.

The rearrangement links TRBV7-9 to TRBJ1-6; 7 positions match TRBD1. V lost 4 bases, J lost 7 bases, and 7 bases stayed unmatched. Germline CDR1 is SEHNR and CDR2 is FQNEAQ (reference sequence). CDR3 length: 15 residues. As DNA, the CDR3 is TGTGCCAGCAGCTCCAGACAGGGTTCCAATTCACCCCTCCACTTT. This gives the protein CASSSRQGSNSPLHF.